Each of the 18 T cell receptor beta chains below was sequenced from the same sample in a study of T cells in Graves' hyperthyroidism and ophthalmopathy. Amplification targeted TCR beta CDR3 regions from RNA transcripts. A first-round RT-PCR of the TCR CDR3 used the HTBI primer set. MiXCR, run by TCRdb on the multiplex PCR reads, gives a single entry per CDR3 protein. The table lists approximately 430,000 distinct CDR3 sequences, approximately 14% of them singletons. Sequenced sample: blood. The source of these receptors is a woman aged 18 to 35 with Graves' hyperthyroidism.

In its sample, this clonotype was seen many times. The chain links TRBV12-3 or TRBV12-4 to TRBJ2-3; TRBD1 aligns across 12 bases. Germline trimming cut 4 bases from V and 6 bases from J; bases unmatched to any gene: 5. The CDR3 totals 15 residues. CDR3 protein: CASSWGDRGPDTQYF. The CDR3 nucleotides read TGTGCCAGCAGTTGGGGGGACAGGGGGCCTGATACGCAGTATTTT.

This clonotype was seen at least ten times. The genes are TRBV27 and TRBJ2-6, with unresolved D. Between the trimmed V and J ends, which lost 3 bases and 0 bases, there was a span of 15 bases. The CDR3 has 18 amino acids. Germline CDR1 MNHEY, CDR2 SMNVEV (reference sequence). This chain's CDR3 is CASSFLRQADSGANVLTF. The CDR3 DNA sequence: TGTGCCAGCAGTTTTTTGCGGCAGGCGGACTCTGGGGCCAACGTCCTGACTTTC.

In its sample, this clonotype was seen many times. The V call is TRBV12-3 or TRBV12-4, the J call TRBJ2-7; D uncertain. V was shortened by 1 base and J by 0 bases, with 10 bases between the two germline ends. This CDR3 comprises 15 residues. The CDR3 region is CASSLEGLSSYEQYF. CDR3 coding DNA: TGTGCCAGCAGTTTAGAAGGCCTGTCCTCCTACGAGCAGTACTTC.

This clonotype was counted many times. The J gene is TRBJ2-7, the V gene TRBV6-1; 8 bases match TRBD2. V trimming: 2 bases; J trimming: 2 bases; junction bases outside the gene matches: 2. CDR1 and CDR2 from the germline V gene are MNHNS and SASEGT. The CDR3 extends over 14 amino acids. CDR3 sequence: CASSELAGPYEQYF. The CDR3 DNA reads TGTGCCAGCAGTGAACTAGCGGGCCCCTACGAGCAGTACTTC.

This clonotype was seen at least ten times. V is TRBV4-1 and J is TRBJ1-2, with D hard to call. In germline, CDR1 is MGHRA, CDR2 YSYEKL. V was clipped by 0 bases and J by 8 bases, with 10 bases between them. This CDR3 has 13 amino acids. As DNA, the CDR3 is TGCGCCAGCAGCCAAGAAAGGAATGAGGGCTACACCTTC. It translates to CASSQERNEGYTF.

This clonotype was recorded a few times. CDR3 sequence reads: CASSQGSGYEQYF. The CDR3 DNA is TGCGCCAGCAGCCAAGGTTCGGGGTACGAGCAGTACTTC. The chain joins TRBV4-1 to TRBJ2-7, with a tentative D call TRBD2 (5 bases). This CDR3 has 13 residues. Deletions cut 1 base from V and 4 bases from J, with 8 bases between. Germline loops: CDR1 MGHRA, CDR2 YSYEKL.

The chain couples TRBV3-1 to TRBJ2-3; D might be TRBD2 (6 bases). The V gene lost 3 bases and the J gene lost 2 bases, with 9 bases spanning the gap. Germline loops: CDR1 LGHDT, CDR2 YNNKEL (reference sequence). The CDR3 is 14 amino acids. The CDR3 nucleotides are TGTGCCAGCAGCCAGGGGGGAGACACAGATACGCAGTATTTT. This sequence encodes CASSQGGDTDTQYF.

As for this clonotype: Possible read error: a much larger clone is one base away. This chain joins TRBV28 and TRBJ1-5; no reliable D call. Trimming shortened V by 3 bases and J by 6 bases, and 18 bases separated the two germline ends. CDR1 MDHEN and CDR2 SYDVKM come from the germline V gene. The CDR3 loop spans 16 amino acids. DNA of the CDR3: TGTGCCAGCAGTTTTGCTGTCTCAGCCCCGCGTCAGCCCCAGCATTTT. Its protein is CASSFAVSAPRQPQHF.

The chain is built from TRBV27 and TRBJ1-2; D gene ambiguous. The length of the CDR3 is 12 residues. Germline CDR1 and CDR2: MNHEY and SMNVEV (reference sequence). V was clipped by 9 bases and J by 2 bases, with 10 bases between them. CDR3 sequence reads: CASGLGNYGYTF. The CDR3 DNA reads TGTGCCAGTGGGTTAGGGAACTATGGCTACACCTTC.

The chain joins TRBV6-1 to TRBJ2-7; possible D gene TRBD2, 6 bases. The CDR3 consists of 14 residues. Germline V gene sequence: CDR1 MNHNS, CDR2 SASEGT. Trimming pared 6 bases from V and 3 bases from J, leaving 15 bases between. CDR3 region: CASRDGRLDYEQYF. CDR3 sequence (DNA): TGTGCCAGCAGGGACGGGAGACTGGACTACGAGCAGTACTTC.

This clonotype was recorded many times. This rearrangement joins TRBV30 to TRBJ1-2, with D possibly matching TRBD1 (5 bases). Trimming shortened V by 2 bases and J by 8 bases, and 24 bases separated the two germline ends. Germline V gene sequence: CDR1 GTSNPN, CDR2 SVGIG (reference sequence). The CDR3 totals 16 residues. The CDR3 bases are TGTGCCTGGAGTCGCATTACCTTCGCCGGGGCACAGGGCTACACCTTC. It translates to CAWSRITFAGAQGYTF.

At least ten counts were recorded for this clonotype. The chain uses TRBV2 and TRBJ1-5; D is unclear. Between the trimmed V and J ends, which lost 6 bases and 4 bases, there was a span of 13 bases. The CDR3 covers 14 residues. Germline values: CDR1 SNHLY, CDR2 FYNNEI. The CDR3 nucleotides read TGTGCCAGCAGGGACGGCCCGGGGAATCAGCCCCAGCATTTT. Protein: CASRDGPGNQPQHF.

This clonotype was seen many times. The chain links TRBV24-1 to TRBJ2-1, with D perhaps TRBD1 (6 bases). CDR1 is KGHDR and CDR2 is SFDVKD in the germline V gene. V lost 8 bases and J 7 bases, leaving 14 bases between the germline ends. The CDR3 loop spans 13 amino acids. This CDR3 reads CATNGGWGNEQFF. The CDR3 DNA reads TGTGCCACCAATGGGGGCTGGGGGAATGAGCAGTTCTTC.

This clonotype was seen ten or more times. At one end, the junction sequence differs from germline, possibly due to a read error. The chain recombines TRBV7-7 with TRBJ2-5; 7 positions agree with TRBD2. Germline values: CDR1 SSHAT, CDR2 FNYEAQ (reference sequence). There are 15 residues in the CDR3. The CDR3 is CASSDRGEYQETQYF. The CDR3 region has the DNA TGTGCTAGCAGCGACCGGGGGGAGTACCAAGAGACCCAGTACTTC.

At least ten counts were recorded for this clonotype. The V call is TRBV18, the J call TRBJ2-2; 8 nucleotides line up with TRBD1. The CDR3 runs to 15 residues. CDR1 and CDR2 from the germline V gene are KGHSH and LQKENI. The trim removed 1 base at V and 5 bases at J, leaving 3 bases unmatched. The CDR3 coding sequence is TGTGCCAGCTCACCACTCGGACAGGGAACCGGGGAGCTGTTTTTT. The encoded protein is CASSPLGQGTGELFF.

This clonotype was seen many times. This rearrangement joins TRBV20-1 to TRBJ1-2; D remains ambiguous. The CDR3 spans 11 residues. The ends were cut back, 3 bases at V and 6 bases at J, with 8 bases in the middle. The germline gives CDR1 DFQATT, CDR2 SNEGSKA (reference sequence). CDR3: CSASGRDGYTF. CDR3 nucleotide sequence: TGCAGTGCTAGTGGGAGGGATGGCTACACCTTC.

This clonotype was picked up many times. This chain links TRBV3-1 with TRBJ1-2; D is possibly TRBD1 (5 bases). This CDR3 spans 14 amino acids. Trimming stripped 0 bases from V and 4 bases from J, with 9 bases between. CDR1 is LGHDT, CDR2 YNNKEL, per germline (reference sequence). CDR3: CASSQEGQGYGYTF. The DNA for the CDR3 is TGTGCCAGCAGCCAAGAGGGGCAGGGCTATGGCTACACCTTC.

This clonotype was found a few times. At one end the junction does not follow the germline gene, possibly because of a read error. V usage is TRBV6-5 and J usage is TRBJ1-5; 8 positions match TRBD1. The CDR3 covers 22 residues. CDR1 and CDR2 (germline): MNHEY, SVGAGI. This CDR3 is CASSYQVWDRFVAFYSNHPQHF. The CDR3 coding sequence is TGTGCCAGCAGTTACCAAGTCTGGGACAGGTTCGTTGCCTTTTATAGCAATCACCCCCAGCATTTT.